These 8 T cell receptor beta chains share one sample of origin, sequenced in a study of cytomegalovirus exposure and HLA in healthy donors. PCR involved 60 Vbeta and 13 Jbeta primers. TCRdb's table, derived via immunoSEQ multiplex PCR, lists solely in-frame clones and lacks some. This table has roughly 180,000 clones, 76% appearing once. The sequenced sample was PBMCs. Receptor source: a female donor in good health and CMV-seronegative.

This clone was counted only a few times. V usage is TRBV30 and J usage is TRBJ1-2; D not certain. V lost 5 bases and J lost 4, with 5 bases in between. Germline V lookup: CDR1 GTSNPN, CDR2 SVGIG (reference sequence). The CDR3 is 10 amino acids. CDR3 sequence (DNA): TGTGCCTGGGAGGGCTATGGCTACACCTTC. Amino acid sequence: CAWEGYGYTF.

The chain recombines TRBV14 with TRBJ1-2, with TRBD1 as a possible D gene (5 bases). The CDR3 covers 13 residues. Germline V gene data show CDR1 as SGHDN and CDR2 as FVKESK. The germline V and J ends were trimmed by 1 base and 8 bases, with 11 bases remaining between them. The CDR3 DNA is TGTGCCAGCAGCCAAGTCGAAGGGGCCGGCTACACCTTC. This encodes CASSQVEGAGYTF.

The rearrangement links TRBV4-1 to TRBJ2-2; D might be TRBD2 (5 bases). The V gene lost 0 bases and the J gene lost 7 bases, with 21 bases spanning the gap. The germline CDR1 and CDR2 sequences are MGHRA and YSYEKL. The CDR3 is made up of 18 amino acids. The CDR3 nucleotides are TGCGCCAGCAGCCAAGAAGTGACGGGGTTAACCCGGGGCGGGGAGCTGTTTTTT. The encoded protein is CASSQEVTGLTRGGELFF.

V is TRBV25-1 and J is TRBJ2-5, with D possibly TRBD2 on 6 matching bases. Germline-derived CDR1 and CDR2 are MGHDK and SYGVNS. The V end lost 8 bases, the J end lost 9 bases, and 19 bases lay between the germline ends. The CDR3 covers 13 residues. CDR3 residues: CASSRDSNLPQYF. The CDR3 DNA follows: TGTGCCAGCTCCCGGGACTCCAACCTACCCCAGTACTTC.

The chain is built from TRBV7-6 and TRBJ2-2; 11 bases map to TRBD2. Germline CDR1 reads SGHVS; CDR2 reads FNYEAQ. V was pared by 8 bases and J by 4 bases, with 6 bases of the junction left unmatched. This CDR3 is 15 amino acids long. CDR3 loop: CASVGLAAGTGELFF. The DNA for the CDR3 is TGTGCCAGCGTGGGACTAGCGGCGGGCACCGGGGAGCTGTTTTTT.

This clone was seen only a few times. V gene TRBV6-6 combines with J gene TRBJ2-7; 10 positions match TRBD2. With V trimmed by 6 bases and J by 5 bases, 7 bases remained unmatched. Germline CDR1 is MNHNY and CDR2 is SVGAGI (reference sequence). The CDR3 is 14 residues long. CDR3 sequence reads: CASRGTSESHEQYF. As DNA, the CDR3 is TGTGCCAGCAGGGGGACTAGCGAGAGCCACGAGCAGTACTTC.

The table lists this clone with a few counts. This chain connects TRBV4-3 to TRBJ1-1; D uncertain. The germline V gene has CDR1 LGHNA and CDR2 YSLEER. Trimming removed 6 bases from V and 1 base from J, with 9 bases in between. CDR3 size: 13 residues. In DNA, the CDR3 is TGCGCCAGCAGTGTCGGGGAGAACACTGAAGCTTTCTTT. Translation: CASSVGENTEAFF.

The rearrangement links TRBV7-9 to TRBJ1-2; D uncertain. The germline CDR1 and CDR2 sequences are SEHNR and FQNEAQ (reference sequence). V was clipped by 1 base and J by 4 bases, with 10 bases between them. The CDR3 covers 14 residues. CDR3 sequence: CASSLGSGIYGYTF. The CDR3, as DNA: TGTGCCAGCAGCTTAGGGAGCGGTATCTATGGCTACACCTTC. Based on the CDR3 plus reference TRBV7-9 and TRBJ1-2, the full variable domain is DTGVSQNPRHKITKRGQNVTFRCDPISEHNRLYWYRQTLGQGPEFLTYFQNEAQLEKSRLLSDRFSAERPKGSFSTLEIQRTEQGDSAMYLCASSLGSGIYGYTFGSGTRLTVV.